Shown below are 29 T cell receptor beta chains from a single sample sequenced in a study of technical replicates of blood from a handful of donors. Some clones are missing from TCRdb's copy, which holds only in-frame ones; the method was immunoSEQ multiplex PCR. The sample includes around 54,000 clones, 95% to 97% of them seen just once. Sequencing input: T cells isolated from PBMCs. These receptors were obtained from a human donor in good health.

The chain links TRBV2 to TRBJ2-3; 11 nucleotides agree with TRBD2. CDR1 SNHLY and CDR2 FYNNEI come from the germline V gene. J was trimmed by 8 bases and V by 7 bases; bases with no gene match: 11. The CDR3 spans 15 residues. CDR3 DNA: TGTGCCAGCAAACCGGGACTAGCGGACTTCCGTACGCAGTATTTT. Translation: CASKPGLADFRTQYF.

The chain recombines TRBV19 with TRBJ2-7; a weak D match, TRBD2 (5 bases). Per the germline V gene, CDR1 is LNHDA and CDR2 is SQIVND (reference sequence). Trimming took 7 bases from V and 3 from J, leaving 13 bases between them. The CDR3 is 13 residues long. The CDR3 DNA sequence: TGTGCCAGTAATGACGGGATACTCTACGAGCAGTACTTC. This gives the protein CASNDGILYEQYF.

This chain connects TRBV7-9 to TRBJ1-4; D is ambiguous. The CDR3 totals 13 residues. Germline CDR1 SEHNR, CDR2 FQNEAQ (reference sequence). V was trimmed by 3 bases and J by 8 bases, leaving 10 bases between them. The CDR3 DNA reads TGTGCCAGCAGCTTGGAGTATAAGGAAAAACTGTTTTTT. Translating it yields CASSLEYKEKLFF.

The rearrangement joins TRBV5-4 to TRBJ2-7, with 9 bases that match TRBD2. Germline CDR1 reads SGHNT; CDR2 reads YYREEE (reference sequence). Germline trimming cut 2 bases from V and 6 bases from J; bases unmatched to any gene: 15. CDR3 length: 17 amino acids. The CDR3 coding sequence is TGTGCCAGCAGCTTTTACGCTAGCGGGGTGAGAGCAGGCGAGCAGTACTTC. It specifies CASSFYASGVRAGEQYF. Using reference TRBV5-4 and TRBJ2-7 for the parts outside the CDR3, the full variable domain is ETGVTQSPTHLIKTRGQQVTLRCSSQSGHNTVSWYQQALGQGPQFIFQYYREEENGRGNFPPRFSGLQFPNYSSELNVNALELDDSALYLCASSFYASGVRAGEQYFGPGTRLTVT.

The rearrangement uses TRBV27 and TRBJ1-1, with 7 nucleotides matching TRBD1. The germline V gene encodes CDR1 MNHEY and CDR2 SMNVEV (reference sequence). The V and J ends lost 6 bases and 4 bases, in that order; junction bases with no gene match: 8. The CDR3 consists of 14 residues. CDR3 residues: CASRWEHRGTEAFF. The CDR3 region has the DNA TGTGCCAGCAGATGGGAGCACAGGGGCACTGAAGCTTTCTTT.

The rearrangement uses TRBV13 and TRBJ2-2, with TRBD2 matching 14 bases. The CDR3 runs to 18 residues. Losses at the gene ends were 4 bases for V and 0 bases for J; bases not matched to a gene: 4. Germline values: CDR1 PRHDT, CDR2 FYEKMQ (reference sequence). CDR3 coding DNA: TGTGCCAGCAGCTCCGGACTAGCGGGAGGAGCGAACACCGGGGAGCTGTTTTTT. Its protein product is CASSSGLAGGANTGELFF.

The gene calls are TRBV19 and TRBJ1-5; D is possibly TRBD1 (5 bases). Germline CDR1 LNHDA, CDR2 SQIVND (reference sequence). V was trimmed by 0 bases and J by 5 bases, leaving 14 bases between them. The CDR3 sequence is 16 residues long. The CDR3 region is CASSIDRMGGDQPQHF. The CDR3 DNA reads TGTGCCAGTAGTATAGATCGTATGGGGGGTGATCAGCCCCAGCATTTT.

The chain combines TRBV6-1 with TRBJ2-4; TRBD2 agrees at 7 bases. V shed 7 bases and J 8 bases; nucleotides not matched to a gene: 8. Germline V gene sequence: CDR1 MNHNS, CDR2 SASEGT. The CDR3 has 13 amino acids. CDR3: CASTEGGMDIQYF. The CDR3 region has the DNA TGTGCCAGCACCGAGGGAGGGATGGACATTCAGTACTTC.

The V and J genes are TRBV6-1 and TRBJ1-4; possible D gene TRBD1, 6 bases. V shed 7 bases and J shed 10 bases, with 22 bases lying between them. This CDR3 is 15 amino acids long. Germline assignment: CDR1 MNHNS and CDR2 SASEGT. This chain's CDR3 is CASTTQGERGGKLFF. In DNA form, the CDR3 reads TGTGCCAGCACAACACAGGGAGAGAGGGGGGGAAAACTGTTTTTT.

The chain employs TRBV6-5 and TRBJ1-4; TRBD1 agrees at 7 bases. Germline assignment: CDR1 MNHEY and CDR2 SVGAGI. The CDR3 totals 15 residues. J lost 4 bases, V lost 10 bases, and 12 bases had no gene match. The CDR3 DNA sequence: TGTGCCACCAAAACTAGGACAGGATTTAATGAAAAACTGTTTTTT. As protein: CATKTRTGFNEKLFF.

The CDR3, as DNA: TGCGCCAGCAGCTTGTTTACAGGGCTCGCCGGGGAGCTGTTTTTT. Translated: CASSLFTGLAGELFF. The J gene is TRBJ2-2, the V gene TRBV5-1, with D possibly being TRBD1 (6 bases). Germline CDR1 reads SGHRS; CDR2 reads YFSETQ. The length of the CDR3 is 15 residues. The V gene lost 1 base and the J gene lost 6 bases, with 13 bases spanning the gap.

V is TRBV28 and J is TRBJ2-7, with D tentatively TRBD1 (5 bases). The CDR3 contains 13 residues. Germline assignment: CDR1 MDHEN and CDR2 SYDVKM. V shed 5 bases and J shed 5 bases, with 13 bases lying between them. CDR3 bases: TGTGCCAGCAGTCGCACCAGGGTTCACGAGCAGTACTTC. Translating gives CASSRTRVHEQYF.

In its sample, this clone was seen a few times. This chain uses TRBV7-2 with TRBJ1-2, with D uncertain. The CDR3 has 14 amino acids. V was trimmed by 2 bases and J by 0 bases, leaving 7 bases between them. Germline V lookup: CDR1 SGHTA, CDR2 FQGNSA. This chain's CDR3 is CASSLSGANYGYTF. In DNA, the CDR3 is TGTGCCAGCAGCTTATCCGGGGCTAACTATGGCTACACCTTC.

The chain uses TRBV15 and TRBJ2-2; D gene unclear. This CDR3 contains 14 residues. Deletions cut 0 bases from V and 5 bases from J, with 7 bases between. Looked up from germline, CDR1 is LNHNV and CDR2 is YYDKDF (reference sequence). In DNA, the CDR3 is TGTGCCACCAGCAGAGATAAGGAGACCGGGGAGCTGTTTTTT. Protein sequence: CATSRDKETGELFF. The full variable domain, its missing parts supplied by reference TRBV15 and TRBJ2-2, is DAMVIQNPRYQVTQFGKPVTLSCSQTLNHNVMYWYQQKSSQAPKLLFHYYDKDFNNEADTPDNFQSRRPNTSFCFLDIRSPGLGDTAMYLCATSRDKETGELFFGEGSRLTVL.

The V gene is TRBV10-3, the J gene TRBJ1-5; D call uncertain. Germline CDR1 and CDR2: ENHRY and SYGVKD. V dropped 6 bases and J dropped 2 bases, with 14 bases sitting between them. This CDR3 spans 15 amino acids. The CDR3: CAISQTLVGNQPQHF. The CDR3 nucleotides are TGTGCCATCAGCCAAACTTTAGTTGGCAATCAGCCCCAGCATTTT.

With respect to this clone: A read error may produce the germline difference seen at one junction end. The chain has TRBV15 and TRBJ2-1; the match to TRBD2 covers 12 bases. Germline V CDR1 and CDR2: LNHNV, YYDKDF (reference sequence). The CDR3 runs to 16 residues. The CDR3 is CVTSRELAGGYNEQFF. The CDR3 DNA reads as TGTGTCACCAGCAGAGAACTAGCGGGAGGTTACAATGAGCAGTTCTTC.

The sample holds a few counts of this clone. The chain combines TRBV27 with TRBJ2-7; D is undetermined. V was trimmed by 5 bases and J by 4 bases, leaving 12 bases between them. From germline, CDR1 is MNHEY and CDR2 SMNVEV (reference sequence). The CDR3 is 13 amino acids. The CDR3 loop is CASSPGDQYEQYF. The DNA for the CDR3 is TGTGCCAGCAGTCCCGGAGACCAGTACGAGCAGTACTTC.

This chain joins TRBV5-6 and TRBJ1-1; unclear D gene. Germline V gives CDR1 SGHDT, CDR2 YYEEEE. Trimming took off 5 bases at V and 5 bases at J, with 10 bases between the two ends. The CDR3 sequence is 12 residues long. CDR3 in amino acids: CASSIWETEAFF. CDR3 bases: TGTGCCAGCAGTATATGGGAGACTGAAGCTTTCTTT.

The V and J genes are TRBV19 and TRBJ1-5, with no clear D. V was cut by 0 bases and J by 0 bases, with 12 bases left in between. CDR3 length equals 17 residues. Germline V CDR1 and CDR2: LNHDA, SQIVND (reference sequence). CDR3 nucleotide sequence: TGTGCCAGTAGTATAGATCTGGCGGGGTATAGCAATCAGCCCCAGCATTTT. It translates to CASSIDLAGYSNQPQHF.

A few counts support this clone. The rearrangement links TRBV7-2 to TRBJ1-5, with 8 positions matching TRBD1. V trimming: 2 bases; J trimming: 3 bases; junction bases outside the gene matches: 3. The CDR3 consists of 15 residues. From germline, CDR1 is SGHTA and CDR2 FQGNSA. As DNA, the CDR3 is TGTGCCAGCAGCTTAAGGACAGGGTCCAATCAGCCCCAGCATTTT. Encoded protein: CASSLRTGSNQPQHF.

V is TRBV7-3 and J is TRBJ1-2; the D gene is possibly TRBD1 (6 bases). This CDR3 contains 13 residues. Germline values: CDR1 SGHTA, CDR2 FQGTGA. Trimming left V 1 base short and J 4 bases short, with 7 bases between. Written as DNA, the CDR3 is TGTGCCAGCAGCTTAATAGGGGGCTATGGCTACACCTTC. This translates into CASSLIGGYGYTF.

V is TRBV15 and J is TRBJ1-3, with D uncertain. CDR1 is LNHNV, CDR2 YYDKDF, per germline (reference sequence). The CDR3 consists of 14 residues. V lost 0 bases to trimming and J lost 4 bases, with 7 bases between them. The CDR3 coding sequence is TGTGCCACCAGCAGAGATTATCTGGGAAACACCATATATTTT. This encodes CATSRDYLGNTIYF.

This chain links TRBV7-2 with TRBJ2-6; D is uncertain. This CDR3 region has 17 residues. With 0 bases removed from V and 3 bases from J, the gap between germline ends came to 12 bases. Germline V gene sequence: CDR1 SGHTA, CDR2 FQGNSA. CDR3 sequence (DNA): TGTGCCAGCAGCTTAGCCCTTTTCTATCGTGGGGCCAACGTCCTGACTTTC. Its protein product is CASSLALFYRGANVLTF.

The chain has TRBV5-4 and TRBJ1-2; tentative D call: TRBD1 (5 bases). Germline CDR1 is SGHNT and CDR2 is YYREEE (reference sequence). The ends were cut back, 4 bases at V and 6 bases at J, with 10 bases in the middle. The CDR3 contains 12 residues. CDR3 amino acids: CASSLDINGYTF. In nucleotides, the CDR3 is TGTGCCAGCAGCCTGGACATAAATGGCTACACCTTC.

The rearrangement joins TRBV30 to TRBJ2-1; 7 bases are shared with TRBD2. CDR3 size: 15 residues. The J segment lost 0 bases and the V segment lost 1 base, leaving 3 bases of the junction unmatched. Germline V gene sequence: CDR1 GTSNPN, CDR2 SVGIG (reference sequence). The CDR3 nucleotides read TGTGCCTGGAGTGGGTCTAGCGGCTCCTACAATGAGCAGTTCTTC. Amino acid sequence: CAWSGSSGSYNEQFF.

The chain employs TRBV27 and TRBJ2-7; TRBD1 aligns across 8 bases. V dropped 1 base and J dropped 0; count of bases not matched to a gene: 5. Germline values: CDR1 MNHEY, CDR2 SMNVEV (reference sequence). The CDR3 is made up of 16 amino acids. In DNA form, the CDR3 reads TGTGCCAGCAGTTTATGGACAGGGACCCCCTCCTACGAGCAGTACTTC. The encoded protein is CASSLWTGTPSYEQYF.

This chain connects TRBV29-1 to TRBJ2-1; maybe TRBD2 (5 bases). CDR1 is SQVTM, CDR2 ANQGSEA, per germline. V lost 4 bases, J lost 10 bases, and 11 bases lay in between. The CDR3 spans 11 residues. CDR3 sequence reads: CSVVAGPEQFF. CDR3 nucleotide sequence: TGCAGCGTTGTTGCGGGTCCAGAGCAGTTCTTC.

V gene TRBV6-5 combines with J gene TRBJ2-7; no reliable D call. In germline, CDR1 is MNHEY, CDR2 SVGAGI. CDR3 length: 13 residues. V lost 1 base to trimming and J lost 2 bases, with 6 bases between them. The CDR3 coding sequence is TGTGCCAGCAGTTACTGGCCCCCCTACGAGCAGTACTTC. Protein: CASSYWPPYEQYF.

The gene calls are TRBV30 and TRBJ1-5; 8 bases line up with TRBD1. Per germline, CDR1 GTSNPN and CDR2 SVGIG (reference sequence). The CDR3 is 14 amino acids. Germline trimming cut 0 bases from V and 11 bases from J; bases unmatched to any gene: 9. The CDR3 protein is CAWSVFQGAQAQHF. The CDR3 DNA reads as TGTGCCTGGAGTGTATTCCAGGGGGCCCAGGCCCAGCATTTT.